What follows describes a single T cell receptor beta chain. What this receptor recognizes is not known. No base quality values were provided; no much bigger clone lies one nucleotide off. The source of the sample is a study of siplizumab effects on memory and regulatory T cells (dated by TCRdb to the late 2010s). With regard to the full study: The study looked at the effect of siplizumab, an anti-CD2 antibody, on alloreactive T-cell subsets in allogeneic mixed lymphocyte reactions made from human PBMCs. Overall results and qualifications from the work: A naive or memory phenotype could not be assigned to roughly 75-96% of proliferating CD4+ or CD8+ clones. Greater diversity appeared to be present in unstimulated naive T cells than in memory T cells, and a substantial contribution to the alloresponse seemed to be made by naive cells. The cumulative frequency of alloreactive sequences traceable to unstimulated CD4+ memory T cells was significantly reduced by siplizumab. No functional confirmation was obtained for the suppressive function of proliferating Tregs from siplizumab cultures. Because sequences at frequencies below about 10^-5 were poorly captured, only a minor fraction of alloreactive clones could be mapped back to unstimulated subsets. In reactions with siplizumab, an average of approximately 69% of mappable alloreactive CD4+ clones were Treg-derived, compared with 26.9% in control reactions.

CDR1 is given as SGHRS and CDR2 as YFSETQ, both from the germline V gene. Trimming at the junction amounts to 2 bases on V and 3 bases on J, and the germline ends lie 9 bases apart. The cysteine opens and the phenylalanine closes a CDR3 of 14 amino acids. The DNA shown is the 42-base CDR3, in frame from base 1. The library came from the immunoSEQ multiplex PCR assay. The deep sequencing platform assayed about 91,000 TCR templates per sample. Genomic DNA extracted from sorted T cells was the material used for TCRbeta CDR3 sequencing. Regarding the original processing steps: The R programming language was used for clonal analysis of the TCRbeta CDR3 data. Unstimulated samples were compared with post-reaction CFSE-low samples to define alloreactive CD4+ and CD8+ clones. Regulatory or non-regulatory origin of alloreactive CD4+ clones was assigned by matching sequences to the sorted unstimulated Treg and non-Treg repertoires. This immuneACCESS table, as held by TCRdb, lists in-frame sequences with V and J called but not all clones. Of the missing ones, under half trace to an unresolved V gene in checked studies; the others have no known cause. That table furnishes V, J and clone size, whereas the DNA furnished D and trimming. A total of about 72,000 clones appear in this sample, 75% to 95% of them only once. The ten top clones hold roughly 30% of the sample.

Sorted unstimulated T cells and proliferating T cells recovered from mixed lymphocyte reactions were subjected to TCRbeta CDR3 sequencing. Fresh whole blood from more than 9 HLA-typed healthy donors served as the source for isolating PBMCs. The rearrangement combines TRBV5-1 with TRBJ1-3, with the D gene not confidently named. The TCR comes from a human donor in good health. Source material: CD8+ T cells sorted from blood. The CDR3 here reads CASSFGVGGNTIYF. At the DNA level, the sequence is TGCGCCAGCAGCTTTGGGGTCGGTGGAAACACCATATATTTT.